What follows is one T cell receptor (beta chain) and its context. Its antigen remains unidentified. The input lacks base qualities; no much larger clone sits a single base away. Each collaborating institution followed its own protocols to collect whole blood in K2EDTA tubes. For TCRbeta analysis, collaborator samples were shipped as frozen whole blood, as isolated PBMCs, or as DNA extracted from either sample type. CDR1 and CDR2 (SGHDT, YYEEEE) derive from the germline V gene. The CDR3 spans 16 residues, from the cysteine through the phenylalanine. The DNA shown is the 48-base CDR3, in frame from base 1. Trimming removed 2 bases from V and 1 base from J, leaving 13 bases between the germline ends. The immunoSEQ Assay, a bias-controlled multiplex PCR, was used to amplify TCRbeta CDR3 regions from genomic DNA. On the study's bioinformatics: Within the assay, amplification of reference gene primers was used to estimate how many nucleated cells each sample contained. Sequence reads were collapsed and filtered to measure the absolute abundance of every unique TCRbeta CDR3 rearrangement. Productive Simpson clonality was computed per sample as the square root of Simpson's diversity index over productive rearrangements. Drawn from immuneACCESS, this table holds only the in-frame rearrangements with V and J called that TCRdb kept. Clones are partly lost; checked studies trace under half to an unresolved V gene and leave the rest unexplained. Clonal size and the V and J genes are those of that table, whereas D and trimming came from the DNA. A total of roughly 150,000 clones appear in this sample, approximately 73% of them only once. 3.5% to 4.5% of the sample goes to the ten largest clones.

The data were taken from a study of blood T cell repertoires in COVID-19 (dated by TCRdb to the early 2020s). Some background on the complete study: Samples from collaborators originated in the United States, Italy and Spain and spanned both the acute and convalescent phases of COVID-19. The material from the prospective study consisted of cDNA or gDNA derived from T cells, B-cell-depleted T cells, or PBMCs. The dataset comprised deeply sampled blood TCRbeta repertoires from subjects exposed to, actively infected with, or recovered from COVID-19. The repertoires were made available in a free public database intended to serve as a resource for research on the immune response to SARS-CoV-2. Samples came from the ongoing ImmuneRACE study (first 160 participants) plus 1,254 subjects from 6 global collaborators. Nearly every sample came with metadata listing a de-identified subject ID, COVID-19 status, age in years and sex. Where available, HLA class I and class II types were obtained from metadata supplied by the sample provider rather than from assay-based typing. On the study overall, not on this receptor specifically: Clinical and demographic metadata were provided uncurated, with the amount varying by source and participant.

The V gene is TRBV5-6 and the J gene is TRBJ1-3; TRBD1 is a possible D gene, resting on 5 matching bases. The clonotype was recovered from a woman aged 80 or over with acute or convalescent COVID-19. The sequencing input was peripheral blood. The sequenced DNA is TGTGCCAGCAGCTTTCTAGGACAAACTTCTGGAAACACCATATATTTT. It encodes CASSFLGQTSGNTIYF.